The TCR beta chain described here comes from a study of patients and donors after allogeneic stem cell transplantation. Trimming cost V 5 bases and J 4 bases; bases outside gene matches: 7. The CDR3 runs to 15 residues. The germline CDR1 and CDR2 sequences are SEHNR and FQNEAQ (reference sequence). TCRdb processed the RT-PCR reads anew with MiXCR; each CDR3 protein has one entry. The sample includes 20,000 or so distinct CDR3 sequences, around 5% of them seen just once. This clonotype was recorded at least ten times. This clonotype originated in a human donor who was either an allogeneic HSCT recipient or a stem cell or donor lymphocyte infusion donor (not recorded which). It is not recorded whose cells these are; they may come from a transplant donor. This chain joins TRBV7-9 and TRBJ1-4, with 7 bases fitting TRBD1. Source material: blood, either unsorted or a sorted T cell fraction (not recorded which). CDR3 in DNA: TGTGCCAGCAGCCCAGTAGGGACAGTTAATGAAAAACTGTTTTTT. Protein: CASSPVGTVNEKLFF.